This is a list of T cell receptor beta chains from one sample in a study of regulatory T cells in long-lasting Graves disease. TCRdb independently ran MiXCR on the multiplex PCR reads; one entry per CDR3 protein. The table records around 250,000 distinct CDR3 sequences, 20% of them present only once. Sequences were derived from peripheral blood mononuclear cells (PBMCs), sampled at new diagnosis, from a patient treated with antithyroid drugs. The receptors here all came from a female donor with Graves disease. CDR3s include the opening cysteine and the closing phenylalanine or tryptophan. A D gene is named only where the DNA matches it firmly. The size entry is marked missing in some rows and otherwise reads once, few, many or a size class.

TRBD1 | TRBJ1-2 | few | TRBV19 | TGTGCCAGTAGGGGGACAGGTCGGCTCTATGGCTACACCTTC | CASRGTGRLYGYTF
- | TRBJ2-5 | many | TRBV7-2 | TGTGCCAGCAGCTCTCCTGGAGGGGGGGGGGGCTCTCACCAAGAGACCCAGTACTTC | CASSSPGGGGGSHQETQYF
- | TRBJ1-2 | - | TRBV18 | TGTGCCAGCTCACCACCACAGGGAACAACCCCTGGCTACACCTTC | CASSPPQGTTPGYTF
- | TRBJ2-2 | many | TRBV6-2/TRBV6-3 | TGTGCCAGCAGTTACCCCAGTACCGCGACTCCGAACACCGGGGAGCTGTTTTTT | CASSYPSTATPNTGELFF
- | TRBJ1-2 | once | TRBV7-9 | TGTGCCAGCAGCTTAGGCGGGGAGGAAACTAACTATGGCTACACCTTC | CASSLGGEETNYGYTF
TRBD1 | TRBJ2-3 | many | TRBV7-3 | TGTGCCAGCAGCCCACAGGGACAGCGCACAGATACGCAGTATTTT | CASSPQGQRTDTQYF
TRBD1 | TRBJ1-4 | - | TRBV5-1 | TGCGCCAGCGGAGTAGGGGACAGGGGTAATGAAAAACTGTTTTTT | CASGVGDRGNEKLFF
TRBD1 | TRBJ1-2 | many | TRBV6-1 | TGTGCCAGCAGTGAAGCGGGCACAGGGGGCGACTATGGCTACACCTTC | CASSEAGTGGDYGYTF
- | TRBJ2-7 | many | TRBV28 | TGTGCCAGCACCCGACAGGCGCCCTACGAGCAGTACTTC | CASTRQAPYEQYF
TRBD2 | TRBJ2-2 | many | TRBV11-3 | TGTGCCAGCAGTCATACGACTAGCGGGAGATTTGGCGGGGAGCTGTTTTTT | CASSHTTSGRFGGELFF
TRBD1 | TRBJ2-1 | many | TRBV6-5 | TGTGCCAGCAGTTACTCGGGACAGGGGCGCAACTACAATGAGCAGTTCTTC | CASSYSGQGRNYNEQFF
TRBD2 | TRBJ2-3 | many | TRBV20-1 | TGCAGTGCTTACGGACTAGCGGGATCCGCCACCCACACAGATACGCAGTATTTT | CSAYGLAGSATHTDTQYF
- | TRBJ2-7 | many | TRBV11-3 | TGTGCCAGCAGCTTAGGCCCAGGGGCGGACAAAGAGCAGTACTTC | CASSLGPGADKEQYF
TRBD1 | TRBJ2-7 | few | TRBV27 | TGTGCCAGCAGTTTTGGCGGGACAGGAGTAAGCTACGAGCAGTACTTC | CASSFGGTGVSYEQYF
TRBD1 | TRBJ2-1 | - | TRBV4-2 | TGTGCCAGCAGCCAAGTCACCGGGACAGGGCACAATGAGCAGTTCTTC | CASSQVTGTGHNEQFF
TRBD2 | TRBJ2-3 | many | TRBV10-3 | TGTGCCATCAGTGGTTCGTTCGGGGGGTCGACAGATACGCAGTATTTT | CAISGSFGGSTDTQYF
TRBD2 | TRBJ2-3 | many | TRBV7-3 | TGTGCCAGCAGCCGAGCGGGGGCAGGCACAGATACGCAGTATTTT | CASSRAGAGTDTQYF
TRBD2 | TRBJ2-3 | many | TRBV6-5 | TGTGCCAGCAGTTACGGAGCGGGGACTAGCACAGATACGCAGTATTTT | CASSYGAGTSTDTQYF
TRBD2 | TRBJ2-5 | many | TRBV20-1 | TGCAGTGCTACCACCCTAGCGGGGTACCAAGAGACCCAGTACTTC | CSATTLAGYQETQYF
TRBD2 | TRBJ2-4 | many | TRBV27 | TGTGCCAGCAGTTTCGAACGAACTAGCGGGGGGGCAAAAAACATTCAGTACTTC | CASSFERTSGGAKNIQYF
- | TRBJ2-7 | few | TRBV7-2 | TGTGCCAGCAGCACAGAGTACCTTTTTGGGTTCGAGCAGTACTTC | CASSTEYLFGFEQYF
- | TRBJ2-3 | many | TRBV7-3 | TGTGCCAGCAGCTTAACCACGGGGGGGACAGGGAAGCATTTT | CASSLTTGGTGKHF
- | TRBJ1-2 | many | TRBV30 | TGTGCCTGGAGTGTACTGGGGAACTATGGCTACACCTTC | CAWSVLGNYGYTF
TRBD2 | TRBJ2-1 | - | TRBV10-3 | TGTGCCATCACGGCTAGCGGGGGGACACCCTACAATGAGCAGTTCTTC | CAITASGGTPYNEQFF
TRBD1 | TRBJ2-5 | many | TRBV7-3 | TGTGCCAGCAGCGTCGACAGGGGGGTGGAGACCCAGTACTTC | CASSVDRGVETQYF
- | TRBJ2-3 | many | TRBV10-3 | TGTGCCATCACCGAAAGTTCGGGGCCACCAGATACGCAGTATTTT | CAITESSGPPDTQYF
- | TRBJ2-1 | many | TRBV13 | TGTGCCAGCAGCTTAGGGCCCGAGCAGTTCTTC | CASSLGPEQFF
- | TRBJ2-3 | many | TRBV20-1 | TGCAGTGCTAGTTCTCCAGGTACTAGCACAGATACGCAGTATTTT | CSASSPGTSTDTQYF
- | TRBJ1-2 | many | TRBV12-3/TRBV12-4 | TGTGCCAGCAGTTTAAATGGGTATGGCTACACCTTC | CASSLNGYGYTF
TRBD1 | TRBJ2-2 | many | TRBV30 | TGTGCCTGGGCTACAGGGGTTTCCACCGGGGAGCTGTTTTTT | CAWATGVSTGELFF
TRBD1 | TRBJ2-3 | - | TRBV5-8 | TGTGCCAGCAGACCGGACAGGGGGGGCACAGATACGCAGTATTTT | CASRPDRGGTDTQYF
- | TRBJ2-7 | many | TRBV12-3/TRBV12-4 | TGTGCCAGCAGTCGAACCGACGGCGACGACGAGCAGTACTTC | CASSRTDGDDEQYF
TRBD2 | TRBJ2-1 | many | TRBV5-1 | TGCGCCAGCAGCCCGGGACTAGCGGGAGCCTACAATGAGCAGTTCTTC | CASSPGLAGAYNEQFF
TRBD1 | TRBJ2-3 | many | TRBV6-5 | TGTGCCAGCAGTTCTCGGACAGGGGGCGGGCAGTATTTT | CASSSRTGGGQYF
TRBD2 | TRBJ2-3 | - | TRBV7-3 | TGTGCCAGCAGCCGACTAGCGGGGGGGGCGGGAGATACGCAGTATTTT | CASSRLAGGAGDTQYF
- | TRBJ1-5 | - | TRBV12-5 | TGTGCTAGTGGGATTCTGGGCCCGAGGGTCAATCAGCCCCAGCATTTT | CASGILGPRVNQPQHF
- | TRBJ2-1 | many | TRBV18 | TGTGCCAGCTCACCACCACCGGCCAATGAGCAGTTCTTC | CASSPPPANEQFF
TRBD1 | TRBJ1-2 | many | TRBV6-1 | TGTGCCAGCAGCAATACAGGGGCGGATGGCTACACCTTC | CASSNTGADGYTF
- | TRBJ2-7 | many | TRBV6-1 | TGTGCCAGTTCCCGGGCTAGCGTCTCCTACGAGCAGTACTTC | CASSRASVSYEQYF
TRBD1 | TRBJ2-3 | - | TRBV28 | TGTGCCAGCAGCTGGTCGTCAGGGGGCGCGGATACGCAGTATTTT | CASSWSSGGADTQYF
- | TRBJ1-2 | many | TRBV6-5 | TGTGCCAGCAGTTACTCGTCCGGGGGCCGGGGCTACACCTTC | CASSYSSGGRGYTF
TRBD2 | TRBJ2-1 | - | TRBV6-2/TRBV6-3 | TGTGCCAGCCTCACTAGCGGGAGGCCTCATGAGCAGTTCTTC | CASLTSGRPHEQFF
TRBD1 | TRBJ2-5 | many | TRBV2 | TGTGCCAGCACAGACAGGGGAATCGGAGAGACCCAGTACTTC | CASTDRGIGETQYF
- | TRBJ2-3 | many | TRBV2 | TGTGCCAGCAGTGAAGGGGGGCGCGGCACAGATACGCAGTATTTT | CASSEGGRGTDTQYF
TRBD2 | TRBJ2-3 | many | TRBV7-2 | TGTGCCAGCAGCTCCATAGCGGGGGGGGGGGATACGCAGTATTTT | CASSSIAGGGDTQYF
- | TRBJ2-1 | many | TRBV6-2/TRBV6-3 | TGTGCCAGCACCCAGTCTAATGAGCAGTTCTTC | CASTQSNEQFF
- | TRBJ2-1 | many | TRBV7-9 | TGTGCCAGCAGCTTAAGAGGGGGGGCACACAATGAGCAGTTCTTC | CASSLRGGAHNEQFF
- | TRBJ1-5 | - | TRBV25-1 | TGTGCCAGCAGGGGCCCGGGGGTGCATCAGCCCCAGCATTTT | CASRGPGVHQPQHF
- | TRBJ2-2 | few | TRBV20-1 | TGCAGTGCTAGGTTCCGCGGCGAAGGCGGGGAACTGTTTTTT | CSARFRGEGGELFF
- | TRBJ1-3 | many | TRBV18 | TGTGCCAGCCGACACTCCTCTGGAAACACCATATATTTT | CASRHSSGNTIYF
- | TRBJ2-3 | many | TRBV6-2/TRBV6-3 | TGTGCCACGGAAGGAGATCCAACAGATACGCAGTATTTT | CATEGDPTDTQYF
TRBD2 | TRBJ2-1 | - | TRBV29-1 | TGCAGCGTTGGTTTCTTTCGGCGGGAGGGCCATGAGCAGTTCTTC | CSVGFFRREGHEQFF
- | TRBJ2-3 | many | TRBV6-2/TRBV6-3 | TGTGCCAGCAGTTATTCCCAGGGCACAGATACGCAGTATTTT | CASSYSQGTDTQYF
TRBD1 | TRBJ2-7 | many | TRBV7-9 | TGTGCCAGCAGCCCGACAGGGAGATACGAGCAGTACTTC | CASSPTGRYEQYF
TRBD2 | TRBJ2-1 | many | TRBV12-3/TRBV12-4 | TGTGCCAGCAGTTCCGAGACTAGCGGGAGAGGGATTCCCTACAATGAGCAGTTCTTC | CASSSETSGRGIPYNEQFF
TRBD1 | TRBJ1-6 | many | TRBV6-2/TRBV6-3 | TGTGCCAGCAGATGGGGGACAGAACTTTCACCCCTCCACTTT | CASRWGTELSPLHF
- | TRBJ2-7 | many | TRBV10-2 | TGCGCCAGCAGTGGGGGGCCGGGGTACGAGCAGTACTTC | CASSGGPGYEQYF
- | TRBJ1-1 | many | TRBV24-1 | TGTGCCACCAGTGATTTGCACAGGTCTGAAGCTTTCTTT | CATSDLHRSEAFF
TRBD2 | TRBJ2-5 | many | TRBV7-9 | TGTGCCAGCAGCTTAAAGGGGACTAGCGAAGAGACCCAGTACTTC | CASSLKGTSEETQYF
TRBD1 | TRBJ1-4 | many | TRBV20-1 | TGCAGTGCTACCGGACAGGACTCAACTAATGAAAAACTGTTTTTT | CSATGQDSTNEKLFF